This T cell receptor beta chain was profiled in a study of CD8 T cells in cerebrospinal fluid in Alzheimer's disease (dated by TCRdb to about 2020). With respect to the entire study: CSF T cell clonal expansion was assessed with two single-cell approaches: plate-based nested PCR sequencing and droplet-based sequencing. A total of 20 to 30 samples were covered by the CSF gene-expression analysis, which included Parkinson's disease patients. The droplet-based CSF analysis comparing patients with controls included about 9 healthy controls (roughly 11,000 cells) and about 9 patients with MCI or Alzheimer's disease (about 9,900 cells). Whether clonally expanded T cells were present in cerebrospinal fluid from healthy elderly individuals and from patients with neurodegenerative disease was tested. What the authors observed across the whole study: In pooled data, a highly expanded clone (at least 3% of TCRs) was found in 1 of 10 healthy subjects versus most of the 6 Alzheimer's patients. The authors cautioned that detecting EBV-specific TCRs in CSF does not establish a causal link between EBV and Alzheimer's disease. The EBV-specific clones were neither the most highly expanded clones nor enriched among patients. Compared with controls, patients with MCI or Alzheimer's disease had a higher percentage of their CSF TCRs made up by the single largest clone. The overall clonality comparison included only samples with detectable clones (approximately 11 healthy, 5 MCI, 5 AD, 6 PD).

The receptor library was made with 10x single-cell sequencing. CSF cells were profiled with 10X Genomics single-cell V(D)J and 5' gene-expression libraries. An Illumina NextSeq550 was used to sequence the CSF single-cell TCR libraries. In the authors' own workflow: After V(D)J reads were mapped to the vdj-GRCh38 alts ensemble 2.0.0 reference, the Cell Ranger vdj pipeline was used to analyse the reads. Cell barcodes sharing the same set of productive CDR3 nucleotide sequences were defined as clonotypes. To link clonality with transcriptional profiles, clonotype information was added to the Seurat v3.0 gene-expression metadata. Any CSF cell with more than 1,800 genes, more than 7,500 UMIs or more than 10% mitochondrial reads was removed. To find TCRs with known antigen specificity, CDR3-beta sequences were matched against VDJdb. The network analysis of clone sharing was performed with the R package qgraph and was limited to TCRs that had complete alpha and beta chains. Following TCRdb reprocessing, every CDR3 protein sequence forms one entry, and DNA is not provided. The authors' filters were not applied to this entry. The table kept for this sample lists over a thousand distinct CDR3 sequences. Roughly 9.7% of the sample is in the top ten clones.

None of the participants had acute infectious disease, and every participant was in good physical condition. Neurodegeneration in patients was confirmed with biomarkers including neurofilament, amyloid-beta and tau. For droplet-based sequencing, live CSF cells were sorted with a live/dead marker. CSF was obtained by lumbar puncture, and immune cells were pelleted by centrifugation at 300g. CSF samples were checked for red blood cells, and any sample contaminated with blood was excluded. CSF cells were cryopreserved by placing the cells in freezing medium, freezing the cells overnight at -80 degrees C, and then storing the cells in liquid nitrogen. Before analysis, CSF samples were stored for less than six months. Based on the germline V gene, the CDR1 and CDR2 sequences are MNHEY and SVGAGI. Taken from cysteine to phenylalanine, the CDR3 has 14 residues. No DNA is recorded. No count is recorded, though its frequency marks this clonotype as medium-sized (0.01 to 0.1%). Its cognate antigen has yet to be identified.

Sequenced material: cerebrospinal fluid. The chain uses TRBV6-5 and TRBJ2-7; TCRdb picks TRBD1, but there is no DNA to check that call. This TCR was sampled from a human donor with mild cognitive impairment. The CDR3 loop reads CASRPLDSSREQYF.